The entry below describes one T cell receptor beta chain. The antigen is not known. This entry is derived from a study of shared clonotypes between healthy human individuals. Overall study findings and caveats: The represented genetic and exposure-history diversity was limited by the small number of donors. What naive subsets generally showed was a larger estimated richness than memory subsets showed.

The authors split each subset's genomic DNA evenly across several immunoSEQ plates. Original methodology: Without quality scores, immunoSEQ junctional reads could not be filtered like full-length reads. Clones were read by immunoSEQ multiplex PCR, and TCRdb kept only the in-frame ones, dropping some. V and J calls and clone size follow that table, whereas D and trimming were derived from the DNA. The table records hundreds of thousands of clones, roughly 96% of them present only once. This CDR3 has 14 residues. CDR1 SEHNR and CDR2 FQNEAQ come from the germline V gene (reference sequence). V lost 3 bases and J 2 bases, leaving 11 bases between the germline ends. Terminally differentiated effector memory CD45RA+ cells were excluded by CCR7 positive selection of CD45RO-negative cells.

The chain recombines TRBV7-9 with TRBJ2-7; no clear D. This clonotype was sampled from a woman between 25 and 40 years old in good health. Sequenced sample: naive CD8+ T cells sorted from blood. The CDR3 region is CASSFTGSAYEQYF. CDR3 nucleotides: TGTGCCAGCAGCTTTACGGGCTCAGCCTACGAGCAGTACTTC.